This entry lists 16 T cell receptor beta chains sequenced from one sample in a study of blood T cell repertoires in COVID-19. Sequenced by immunoSEQ multiplex PCR; TCRdb stores in-frame clones only, minus some. This sample has a few hundred thousand clones; around 84% occur once, and the top ten carry 9.5% to 15%. The sample taken for sequencing was peripheral blood. The receptors were gathered from a human donor in a cohort sampled during active COVID-19.

The chain couples TRBV24-1 to TRBJ2-1; a possible D gene is TRBD2 (6 bases). Trimming shortened V by 9 bases and J by 4 bases, and 15 bases separated the two germline ends. Per germline, CDR1 KGHDR and CDR2 SFDVKD. There are 14 residues in the CDR3. The chain's CDR3 is CATGGSRSYNEQFF. The CDR3 DNA reads as TGTGCCACCGGGGGGAGCAGGTCTTACAATGAGCAGTTCTTC.

The CDR3 sequence: CASSLSVQGTGEQYF. In nucleotides, the CDR3 is TGTGCCAGCAGCTTATCTGTACAGGGTACGGGCGAGCAGTACTTC. J is TRBJ2-7 and V is TRBV7-9; TRBD1 might be the D (6 bases). Between the trimmed V and J ends, which lost 2 bases and 6 bases, there was a span of 17 bases. Germline-derived CDR1 and CDR2 are SEHNR and FQNEAQ (reference sequence). CDR3 size: 15 residues. Complete variable domain (other parts from reference TRBV7-9 and TRBJ2-7): DTGVSQNPRHKITKRGQNVTFRCDPISEHNRLYWYRQTLGQGPEFLTYFQNEAQLEKSRLLSDRFSAERPKGSFSTLEIQRTEQGDSAMYLCASSLSVQGTGEQYFGPGTRLTVT.

J is TRBJ1-5 and V is TRBV18, with 9 bases that match TRBD1. The CDR3 runs 17 residues. V gave up 2 bases and J gave up 1 base; unmatched junction bases: 6. Germline assignment: CDR1 KGHSH and CDR2 LQKENI. The chain's CDR3 is CASSPGDRVVSNQPQHF. In nucleotides, the CDR3 is TGTGCCAGCTCACCAGGGGACAGGGTCGTGAGCAATCAGCCCCAGCATTTT.

The CDR3 DNA reads as TGCGCCAGCAGCGCGGGGCGACAGGGGACTGGAAACACCATATATTTT. It encodes CASSAGRQGTGNTIYF. The chain has TRBV5-1 and TRBJ1-3; 8 bases are a match to TRBD1. This CDR3 contains 16 residues. The V and J ends lost 4 bases and 2 bases, in that order; junction bases with no gene match: 8. Germline CDR1 is SGHRS and CDR2 is YFSETQ.

The V gene is TRBV3-1 (or the pseudogene TRBV3-2), the J gene TRBJ2-5; D might be TRBD2 (5 bases). V was trimmed by 0 bases and J by 9 bases, leaving 14 bases between them. CDR1 LGHDT and CDR2 YNNKEL come from the germline V gene (reference sequence). CDR3 length: 14 amino acids. CDR3 sequence: CASSQDRVGSAQYF. The DNA for the CDR3 is TGTGCCAGCAGCCAAGATCGCGTGGGGAGTGCCCAGTACTTC.

This chain links TRBV7-9 with TRBJ2-5, with 7 bases matching TRBD1. Germline V CDR1 and CDR2: SEHNR, FQNEAQ (reference sequence). The V gene end was trimmed by 5 bases and the J gene end by 10 bases; junction bases not matched to a gene: 4. This CDR3 region has 11 residues. The DNA of the CDR3 is TGTGCCAGCAGCCCCGGGACAGACCAGTACTTC. Amino acid sequence: CASSPGTDQYF.

The chain carries TRBV6-5 and TRBJ1-3, with D unclear. There are 14 residues in the CDR3. Deletions cut 5 bases from V and 5 bases from J, with 13 bases between. Germline assignment: CDR1 MNHEY and CDR2 SVGAGI. CDR3 in DNA: TGTGCCAGCAGTCGCTCGGGAGACCGAAACACCATATATTTT. Protein: CASSRSGDRNTIYF.

The rearrangement uses TRBV19 and TRBJ1-4, with D possibly being TRBD1 (5 bases). The germline V gene encodes CDR1 LNHDA and CDR2 SQIVND (reference sequence). With 10 bases removed from V and 1 base from J, the gap between germline ends came to 10 bases. CDR3 length equals 13 residues. CDR3 sequence: CAIRDRTNEKLFF. In nucleotides, the CDR3 is TGTGCCATACGCGACAGAACTAATGAAAAACTGTTTTTT.

This clone was observed a handful of times. J is TRBJ2-6 and V is TRBV6-4; D not resolved. Germline V CDR1 and CDR2: MRHNA, SNTAGT. The CDR3 loop spans 15 amino acids. Trimming cost V 2 bases and J 0 bases, with 5 bases left between them. This CDR3 reads CASSDTGSGANVLTF. CDR3 nucleotides: TGTGCCAGCAGTGACACCGGCTCTGGGGCCAACGTCCTGACTTTC.

This clone showed up many times. The V and J genes are TRBV7-8 and TRBJ1-4; 8 nucleotides line up with TRBD1. The trim removed 5 bases at V and 11 bases at J, leaving 10 bases unmatched. The CDR3 sequence is 14 residues long. Germline V gene data show CDR1 as SGHVS and CDR2 as FQNEAQ. The CDR3 region is CASSPRDRQLKLFF. Here the CDR3 DNA reads TGTGCCAGCAGCCCTCGGGACAGGCAGCTTAAACTGTTTTTT.

V usage is TRBV28 and J usage is TRBJ1-5; D is possibly TRBD1 (5 bases). The V end lost 11 bases, the J end lost 3 bases, and 14 bases lay between the germline ends. CDR3 length: 13 amino acids. Germline V gene lookup returns CDR1 MDHEN and CDR2 SYDVKM. As DNA, the CDR3 is TGTGCCGGGGCAGGTAACGCCAATCAGCCCCAGCATTTT. Translated, it gives CAGAGNANQPQHF.

The chain carries TRBV28 and TRBJ2-1; TRBD2 agrees at 9 bases. V dropped 6 bases and J dropped 8; count of bases not matched to a gene: 5. The CDR3 runs to 13 residues. Germline-derived CDR1 and CDR2 are MDHEN and SYDVKM. The CDR3 reads CASRAGGVYEQFF. Written as DNA, the CDR3 is TGTGCCAGCAGGGCGGGGGGGGTATATGAGCAGTTCTTC.

The gene calls are TRBV5-5 and TRBJ1-1; tentatively, D is TRBD1 (5 bases). This CDR3 is built from 15 residues. Germline V gene lookup returns CDR1 SGHKS and CDR2 YYEKEE (reference sequence). V dropped 0 bases and J dropped 3 bases, with 12 bases sitting between them. The CDR3 here is CASSLGRGRDTEAFF. The CDR3 DNA follows: TGTGCCAGCAGCTTGGGTAGGGGAAGGGACACTGAAGCTTTCTTT.

The chain has TRBV6-6 and TRBJ2-3, with 7 nucleotides matching TRBD2. CDR1 and CDR2 (germline): MNHNY, SVGAGI (reference sequence). The CDR3 covers 14 residues. V shed 6 bases and J 5 bases; nucleotides not matched to a gene: 8. CDR3 residues: CASSRGVGEDTQYF. The CDR3 DNA reads TGTGCCAGCAGCCGGGGGGTCGGGGAAGATACGCAGTATTTT.

The CDR3 coding sequence is TGTGCCAGCAGTTGGTCCTCGCGGGGTAATTCACCCCTCCACTTT. Translating gives CASSWSSRGNSPLHF. The chain uses TRBV6-5 and TRBJ1-6; unclear D gene. V lost 4 bases and J 6 bases, leaving 13 bases between the germline ends. Germline-derived CDR1 and CDR2 are MNHEY and SVGAGI. The CDR3 has 15 amino acids.

This clone has just a few counts. The chain joins TRBV5-1 to TRBJ2-3; TRBD2 agrees at 7 bases. The germline V gene encodes CDR1 SGHRS and CDR2 YFSETQ. J gave up 5 bases and V 1 base, and 7 bases lay outside the gene matches. This CDR3 spans 15 amino acids. CDR3 DNA sequence: TGCGCCAGCAGCTTGTGGGGGAGGGGCCAAGATACGCAGTATTTT. This gives the protein CASSLWGRGQDTQYF.